The 16 T cell receptor beta chains below were found in one sample sequenced in a study of Ad26.COV2.S vaccination and SARS-CoV-2 variants. Regarding treatment: around 19 received Ad26.COV2.S at low or high dose, single or two shots; 5 received placebo; per-sample allocation not given. All samples were drawn on day 63, counting from the first vaccine or placebo injection. Measured with immunoSEQ multiplex PCR; TCRdb has only the in-frame clones, and not every one. The repertoire holds about 250,000 clones, approximately 90% seen once, with 2.9% in the top ten. This sample comprised peripheral blood, obtained in a trial of Ad26.COV2.S vaccine versus placebo. These receptors originate from a person aged 18-60 years who received the Ad26.COV2.S COVID-19 vaccine or a placebo.

The chain uses TRBV4-3 and TRBJ2-1; TRBD2 is a possible D gene (5 bases). Germline CDR1 is LGHNA and CDR2 is YSLEER. The CDR3 is 17 residues long. Trimming removed 4 bases at V and 7 bases at J, with 23 bases between. CDR3 amino acids: CASSRLPGSHGDNEQFF. The CDR3, as DNA: TGCGCCAGCAGCCGCCTACCGGGGTCCCACGGGGATAATGAGCAGTTCTTC.

This chain links TRBV5-1 with TRBJ1-6; D possibly corresponds to TRBD1 (5 bases). Germline lookup yields CDR1 SGHRS and CDR2 YFSETQ. The CDR3 sequence is 15 residues long. The V and J ends lost 3 bases and 3 bases respectively, with 10 bases between them. This CDR3 reads CASSSGTHYNSPLHF. The CDR3 bases are TGCGCCAGCAGCTCAGGGACCCACTATAATTCACCCCTCCACTTT. Full variable domain (missing parts from reference TRBV5-1 and TRBJ1-6): KAGVTQTPRYLIKTRGQQVTLSCSPISGHRSVSWYQQTPGQGLQFLFEYFSETQRNKGNFPGRFSGRQFSNSRSEMNVSTLELGDSALYLCASSSGTHYNSPLHFGNGTRLTVT.

This clone appeared a few times. The J gene is TRBJ2-2, the V gene TRBV3-1 (or the pseudogene TRBV3-2); D gene ambiguous. Trimming left V 4 bases short and J 8 bases short, with 5 bases between. The CDR3 consists of 11 residues. Germline V lookup: CDR1 LGHDT, CDR2 YNNKEL (reference sequence). DNA for the CDR3: TGTGCCAGCAGCCTGGCGGGGGAGCTGTTTTTT. This translates into CASSLAGELFF.

This sequence joins TRBV4-3 and TRBJ1-3; 7 bases match TRBD1. From germline, CDR1 is LGHNA and CDR2 YSLEER. After removal of 3 bases from V and 3 bases from J, the junction contained 8 bases not matched to a gene. This CDR3 has 16 amino acids. As DNA, the CDR3 is TGCGCCAGCAGCCAGGGCAGGGGGTCGTTTGGAAACACCATATATTTT. Its translation: CASSQGRGSFGNTIYF.

This clone appeared a few times. The chain links TRBV3-1 (or the pseudogene TRBV3-2) to TRBJ2-1; 8 nucleotides agree with TRBD2. This CDR3 spans 15 amino acids. V shed 6 bases and J 0 bases; nucleotides not matched to a gene: 4. Germline V gives CDR1 LGHDT, CDR2 YNNKEL (reference sequence). The CDR3 region is CASSPGLASYNEQFF. As DNA, the CDR3 is TGTGCCAGCAGTCCTGGACTAGCCTCCTACAATGAGCAGTTCTTC.

This rearrangement joins TRBV12-5 to TRBJ1-5; tentative D call: TRBD1 (6 bases). CDR1 and CDR2 from the germline V gene are LGHNT and FRNRAP. The CDR3 has 18 amino acids. V shed 0 bases and J shed 0 bases, with 15 bases lying between them. The CDR3, as DNA: TGTGCTAGTGGTTTGGTAGTTAGGGACAAACATAGCAATCAGCCCCAGCATTTT. It encodes CASGLVVRDKHSNQPQHF.

Written as DNA, the CDR3 is TGTGCCACCAGTGATTCCGTTGTAGTGGCGGGAGGAGCGACAGATACGCAGTATTTT. The encoded protein is CATSDSVVVAGGATDTQYF. This chain links TRBV24-1 with TRBJ2-3; 8 bases match TRBD2. Germline V gene lookup returns CDR1 KGHDR and CDR2 SFDVKD. The CDR3 has 19 amino acids. Germline trimming cut 2 bases from V and 3 bases from J; bases unmatched to any gene: 15.

The chain couples TRBV6-2 or TRBV6-3 to TRBJ1-2; D gene unclear. Trimming pared 3 bases from V and 8 bases from J, leaving 16 bases between. The CDR3 length is 14 residues. Germline V CDR1 and CDR2: MNHEY, SVGEGT. The CDR3 DNA reads TGTGCCAGCAGTTATCCGGCAGCGGTGGGAGGCTACACCTTC. It yields the protein CASSYPAAVGGYTF.

This chain uses TRBV6-5 with TRBJ1-2; D possibly corresponds to TRBD1 (5 bases). This CDR3 has 15 residues. Trimming shortened V by 6 bases and J by 5 bases, and 19 bases separated the two germline ends. Germline values: CDR1 MNHEY, CDR2 SVGAGI. The CDR3 region has the DNA TGTGCCAGCAGCATGAGTGCGACAGTACCGTATGGCTACACCTTC. It is translated as CASSMSATVPYGYTF.

The V and J genes are TRBV6-4 and TRBJ2-1; D is possibly TRBD2 (6 bases). The V end lost 2 bases, the J end lost 5 bases, and 10 bases lay between the germline ends. This CDR3 has 14 amino acids. Germline loops: CDR1 MRHNA, CDR2 SNTAGT. The CDR3 DNA is TGTGCCAGCAGTGACATCGGGAGTAACAATGAGCAGTTCTTC. This translates into CASSDIGSNNEQFF.

J is TRBJ2-3 and V is TRBV4-2, with 8 bases fitting TRBD2. Germline values: CDR1 LGHNA, CDR2 YNFKEQ. V lost 0 bases to trimming and J lost 6 bases; unmatched junction nucleotides: 14. CDR3 length equals 18 residues. The CDR3 DNA follows: TGTGCCAGCAGCCAAGACCAGATACTAGCGGCCACTTGGGATACGCAGTATTTT. It is translated as CASSQDQILAATWDTQYF.

CDR3 region: CASSPGQGTSGNTIYF. DNA for the CDR3: TGTGCCAGCAGCCCAGGACAGGGGACTTCTGGAAACACCATATATTTT. The genes are TRBV5-4 and TRBJ1-3; 9 bases are shared with TRBD1. The CDR3 is made up of 16 amino acids. J was trimmed by 1 base and V by 4 bases; bases with no gene match: 6. Germline-derived CDR1 and CDR2 are SGHNT and YYREEE (reference sequence).

The J gene is TRBJ2-5, the V gene TRBV21-1; the DNA was not used to check the table's D call, TRBD1. TRBV21-1 is a recognized pseudogene. This CDR3 is 14 amino acids long. The CDR3 protein is CASSKTGDQETQYF. DNA of the CDR3: TGTGCCAGCAGCAAGACAGGGGACCAAGAGACCCAGTACTTC.

The chain is built from TRBV5-1 and TRBJ1-1, with D tentatively TRBD1 (6 bases). V was trimmed by 7 bases and J by 4 bases, leaving 17 bases between them. The CDR3 has 14 amino acids. Germline CDR1 and CDR2: SGHRS and YFSETQ. The chain's CDR3 is CASRMGGGGTEAFF. CDR3 coding DNA: TGCGCCAGCCGAATGGGCGGAGGGGGCACTGAAGCTTTCTTT.

The rearrangement joins TRBV19 to TRBJ2-1; 7 nucleotides match TRBD1. This CDR3 comprises 13 residues. V lost 1 base and J lost 8; bases outside the gene matches: 2. The germline CDR1 and CDR2 sequences are LNHDA and SQIVND (reference sequence). This CDR3 reads CASSIGGGYEQFF. The CDR3 DNA reads as TGTGCCAGTAGTATAGGAGGGGGCTATGAGCAGTTCTTC. Full variable domain (rest looked up from reference TRBV19 and TRBJ2-1): DGGITQSPKYLFRKEGQNVTLSCEQNLNHDAMYWYRQDPGQGLRLIYYSQIVNDFQKGDIAEGYSVSREKKESFPLTVTSAQKNPTAFYLCASSIGGGYEQFFGPGTRLTVL.

The gene calls are TRBV6-5 and TRBJ2-7, with D unresolved. The CDR3 sequence is 13 residues long. Germline V lookup: CDR1 MNHEY, CDR2 SVGAGI. With 10 bases removed from V and 0 bases from J, the gap between germline ends came to 13 bases. The CDR3 region has the DNA TGTGCCACCTCACCCCGGGCCTCCTACGAGCAGTACTTC. Amino acid sequence: CATSPRASYEQYF.